This T cell receptor beta chain was identified in a study of T cells in narcolepsy. This clone was counted between two and nine times. Antigen: not known. V dropped 0 bases and J dropped 2 bases, with 8 bases sitting between them. The CDR3 sequence is 14 residues long. The germline V gene encodes CDR1 SGDLS and CDR2 YYNGEE. Data came from immunoSEQ multiplex PCR; TCRdb stores just in-frame clones and leaves some out. This sample yields approximately 30,000 clones, of which about 80% are seen a single time; around 3.7% belongs to the top ten. Study-level findings and limits: In some patient and control memory CD4+ samples, autoreactive clones were absent. Autoreactive HCRT-specific and TRIB2-specific clonotypes were marked in same-patient CSF-versus-blood CD4+ comparisons.

This receptor was identified in a human donor with narcolepsy. V is TRBV9 and J is TRBJ1-2; possible D gene TRBD1, 6 bases. The sequencing sample was made of CD45RA- memory CD4+ T cells from PBMCs. CDR3 sequence reads: CASSVERGNYGYTF. CDR3 in DNA: TGTGCCAGCAGCGTAGAGAGGGGGAACTATGGCTACACCTTC. The full variable domain, its missing parts supplied by reference TRBV9 and TRBJ1-2, is DSGVTQTPKHLITATGQRVTLRCSPRSGDLSVYWYQQSLDQGLQFLIQYYNGEERAKGNILERFSAQQFPDLHSELNLSSLELGDSALYFCASSVERGNYGYTFGSGTRLTVV.